The clone carrying this T cell receptor (beta chain) was detected only a few times. Its cognate antigen is unknown. Germline CDR1 is MNHEY and CDR2 is SMNVEV (reference sequence). J lost 4 bases, V lost 4 bases, and 3 bases had no gene match. This CDR3 comprises 15 residues. The PCR ran on 60 Vbeta and 13 Jbeta primers. Only in-frame clones appear in the TCRdb table, and some are missing; sequencing was by immunoSEQ multiplex PCR. The sample lists about 130,000 clones, about 80% occurring once. At sampling all donors were nominally healthy, likely with unrecorded immune exposures. The data stem from a study of cytomegalovirus exposure and HLA in healthy donors. Findings of the study overall: The authors considered a cluster of highly shared sequence variants likely to be a sequencing artifact. Other equally common chains were less clonally expanded than HLA-associated TCR beta chains, a later analysis showed. Whilst most TCR sequences proved rare, a subset of public TCRs occurred across many donors.

The sample comprised PBMCs. The chain is built from TRBV27 and TRBJ2-3, with TRBD2 identical over 12 bases. The source of this sequence is a human donor in good health. The CDR3 DNA is TGTGCCAGCAGTTACTCTAGCGGGGGGGCAGATACGCAGTATTTT. Its protein product is CASSYSSGGADTQYF.